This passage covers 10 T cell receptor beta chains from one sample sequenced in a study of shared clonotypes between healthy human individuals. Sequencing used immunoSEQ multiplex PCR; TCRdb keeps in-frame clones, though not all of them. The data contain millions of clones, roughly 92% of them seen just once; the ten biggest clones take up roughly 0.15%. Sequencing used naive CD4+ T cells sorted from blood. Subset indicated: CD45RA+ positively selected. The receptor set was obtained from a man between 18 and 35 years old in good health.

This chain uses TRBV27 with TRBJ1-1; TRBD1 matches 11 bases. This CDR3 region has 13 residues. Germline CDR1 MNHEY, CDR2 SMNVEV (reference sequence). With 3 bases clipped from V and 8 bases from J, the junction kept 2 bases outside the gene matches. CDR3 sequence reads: CASSFGQGAEAFF. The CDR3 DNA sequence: TGTGCCAGCAGTTTCGGACAGGGGGCGGAAGCTTTCTTT.

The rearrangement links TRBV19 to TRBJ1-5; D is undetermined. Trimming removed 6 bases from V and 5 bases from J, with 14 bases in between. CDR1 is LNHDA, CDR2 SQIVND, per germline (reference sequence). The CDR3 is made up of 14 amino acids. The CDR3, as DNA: TGTGCCAGTAGGGTAGGTGCGGGTTATCAGCCCCAGCATTTT. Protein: CASRVGAGYQPQHF.

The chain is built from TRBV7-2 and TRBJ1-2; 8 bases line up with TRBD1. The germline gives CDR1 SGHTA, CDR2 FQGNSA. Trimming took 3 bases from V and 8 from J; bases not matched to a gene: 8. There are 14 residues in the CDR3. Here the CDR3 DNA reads TGTGCCAGCAGCTTGGCAGGGGGCTTCCACGGCTACACCTTC. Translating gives CASSLAGGFHGYTF.

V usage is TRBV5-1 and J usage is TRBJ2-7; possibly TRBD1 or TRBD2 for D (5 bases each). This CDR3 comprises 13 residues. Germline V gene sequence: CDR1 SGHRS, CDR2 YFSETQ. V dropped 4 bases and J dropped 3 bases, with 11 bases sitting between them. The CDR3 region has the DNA TGCGCCAGCAGCAGAGGGGACGGCTACGAGCAGTACTTC. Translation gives CASSRGDGYEQYF.

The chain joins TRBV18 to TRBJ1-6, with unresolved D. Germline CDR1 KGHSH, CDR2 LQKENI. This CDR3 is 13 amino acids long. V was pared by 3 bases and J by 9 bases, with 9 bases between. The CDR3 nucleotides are TGTGCCAGCTCACCTTCGGCGGGTTCACCCCTCCACTTT. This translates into CASSPSAGSPLHF.

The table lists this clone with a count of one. The CDR3 here is CASSLGTGGQETQYF. CDR3 nucleotide sequence: TGTGCCAGCAGCTTAGGCACGGGGGGGCAAGAGACCCAGTACTTC. The rearrangement joins TRBV7-2 to TRBJ2-5, with 8 bases fitting TRBD2. Germline V gene lookup returns CDR1 SGHTA and CDR2 FQGNSA. This CDR3 comprises 15 residues. Trimming removed 1 base from V and 2 bases from J; junction bases left unmatched: 3.

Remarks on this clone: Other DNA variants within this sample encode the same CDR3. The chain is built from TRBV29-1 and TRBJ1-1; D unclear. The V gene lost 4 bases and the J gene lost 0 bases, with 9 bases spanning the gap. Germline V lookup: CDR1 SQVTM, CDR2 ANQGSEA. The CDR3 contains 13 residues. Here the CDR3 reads CSVVRRMNTEAFF. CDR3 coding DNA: TGCAGCGTTGTACGGAGAATGAACACTGAAGCTTTCTTT. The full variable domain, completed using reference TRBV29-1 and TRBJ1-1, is SAVISQKPSRDICQRGTSLTIQCQVDSQVTMMFWYRQQPGQSLTLIATANQGSEATYESGFVIDKFPISRPNLTFSTLTVSNMSPEDSSIYLCSVVRRMNTEAFFGQGTRLTVV.

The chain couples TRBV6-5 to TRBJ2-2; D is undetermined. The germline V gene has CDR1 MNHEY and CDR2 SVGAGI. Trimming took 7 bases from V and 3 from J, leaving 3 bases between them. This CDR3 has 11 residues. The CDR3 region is CASTYTGELFF. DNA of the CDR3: TGTGCCAGCACCTACACCGGGGAGCTGTTTTTT.

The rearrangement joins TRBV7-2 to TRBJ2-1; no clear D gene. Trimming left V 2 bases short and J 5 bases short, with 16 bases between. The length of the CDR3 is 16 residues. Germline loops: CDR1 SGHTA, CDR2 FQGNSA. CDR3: CASSLIPGRSNNEQFF. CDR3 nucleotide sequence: TGTGCCAGCAGCTTAATACCGGGCCGTTCGAACAATGAGCAGTTCTTC.

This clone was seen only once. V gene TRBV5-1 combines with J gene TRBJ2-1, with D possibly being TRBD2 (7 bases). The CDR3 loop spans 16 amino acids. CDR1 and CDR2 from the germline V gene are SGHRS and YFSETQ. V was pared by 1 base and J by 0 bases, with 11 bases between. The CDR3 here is CASSLRGGSSYNEQFF. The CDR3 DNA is TGCGCCAGCAGCTTGCGCGGGGGCAGCTCCTACAATGAGCAGTTCTTC.